This note documents a single T cell receptor beta chain sequence. The sample originates from a study of control samples from healthy donors and cancer patients. Germline CDR1 is MDHEN and CDR2 is SYDVKM. Trimming took off 2 bases at V and 1 base at J, with 8 bases between the two ends. The CDR3 is 14 residues long. Some clones are missing from TCRdb's copy, which holds only in-frame ones; the method was immunoSEQ multiplex PCR. The sample includes about 100,000 clones, 88% of them seen just once. Sequencing was done on a sample of blood. This rearrangement joins TRBV28 to TRBJ1-1, with D possibly being TRBD1 (5 bases). The clonotype originates from a man aged 25-45 years in good health. The CDR3 DNA sequence: TGTGCCAGCAGTTTACACGGACAGAACACTGAAGCTTTCTTT. This gives the protein CASSLHGQNTEAFF.